The 23 T cell receptor beta chains presented below share a single source sample, sequenced in a study of shared clonotypes between healthy human individuals. Data came from immunoSEQ multiplex PCR; TCRdb stores just in-frame clones and leaves some out. This sample carries around 500,000 clones, more than 75% of them seen once, and the ten largest clones take 9.5% to 15%. Sequencing was done on a sample of PBMCs. These receptors were obtained from a middle-aged woman in good health. Some clones in this sample may be carry-over from other donors' samples.

The chain employs TRBV2 and TRBJ2-2; maybe TRBD1 (6 bases). V gave up 5 bases and J gave up 7 bases, with 8 bases separating them. The CDR3 is made up of 12 amino acids. Germline CDR1 is SNHLY and CDR2 is FYNNEI. CDR3 sequence reads: CASSLDSGELFF. The CDR3 DNA is TGTGCCAGCAGTTTGGACAGCGGGGAGCTGTTTTTT.

This chain connects TRBV28 to TRBJ1-2; 9 nucleotides line up with TRBD1. J gave up 3 bases and V 5 bases, and 1 base lay outside the gene matches. The CDR3 length is 13 residues. The germline gives CDR1 MDHEN, CDR2 SYDVKM. CDR3 sequence (DNA): TGTGCCAGCAGTGGGACAGGGTACTATGGCTACACCTTC. Its translation is CASSGTGYYGYTF.

V and J are TRBV2 and TRBJ2-7; a possible D gene is TRBD2 (6 bases). V was trimmed by 4 bases and J by 0 bases, leaving 16 bases between them. This CDR3 comprises 16 residues. Germline values: CDR1 SNHLY, CDR2 FYNNEI. The CDR3 spells CASSGGGVRSSYEQYF. CDR3 DNA: TGTGCCAGCAGTGGCGGAGGGGTCAGGAGCTCCTACGAGCAGTACTTC.

The chain uses TRBV6-5 and TRBJ1-3; no reliable D call. The germline gives CDR1 MNHEY, CDR2 SVGAGI. The CDR3 sequence is 15 residues long. The V gene lost 2 bases and the J gene lost 0 bases, with 8 bases spanning the gap. The CDR3 coding sequence is TGTGCCAGCAGTTACCCCAGAGACTCTGGAAACACCATATATTTT. This gives the protein CASSYPRDSGNTIYF.

The rearrangement links TRBV5-6 to TRBJ2-7; D unresolved. The germline gives CDR1 SGHDT, CDR2 YYEEEE. Trimming took 1 base from V and 3 from J, leaving 11 bases between them. The CDR3 extends over 14 amino acids. CDR3 residues: CASSLFGLLYEQYF. The CDR3 nucleotides are TGTGCCAGCAGCTTGTTCGGGCTCCTCTACGAGCAGTACTTC.

This clone turned up a few times. The gene calls are TRBV10-3 and TRBJ1-1; D uncertain. This CDR3 has 13 residues. From germline, CDR1 is ENHRY and CDR2 SYGVKD. The ends were cut back, 3 bases at V and 0 bases at J, with 5 bases in the middle. The CDR3 nucleotides read TGTGCCATCAGTGACAGGATGAACACTGAAGCTTTCTTT. Translated, it gives CAISDRMNTEAFF.

There are a few counts of this clone. V gene TRBV20-1 combines with J gene TRBJ1-1, with D tentatively TRBD1 (6 bases). The V end was cut by 0 bases, the J end by 10 bases, with 9 bases between. Per germline, CDR1 DFQATT and CDR2 SNEGSKA (reference sequence). CDR3 size: 11 residues. The CDR3 sequence is CSAREQGAAFF. The DNA of the CDR3 is TGCAGTGCTAGAGAACAGGGAGCAGCTTTCTTT.

This sequence joins TRBV4-1 and TRBJ1-2; 7 nucleotides align to TRBD1. This CDR3 spans 16 amino acids. With 7 bases clipped from V and 8 bases from J, the junction kept 19 bases outside the gene matches. Germline assignment: CDR1 MGHRA and CDR2 YSYEKL. The CDR3 DNA sequence: TGCGCCAGCACAAGGGAGGGGGCTATAAACATGGAGGGCTACACCTTC. Its protein is CASTREGAINMEGYTF.

This chain uses TRBV4-3 with TRBJ1-5; tentatively, D is TRBD1 (6 bases). The CDR3 totals 17 residues. The germline gives CDR1 LGHNA, CDR2 YSLEER. The V gene lost 0 bases and the J gene lost 1 base, with 13 bases spanning the gap. The CDR3 DNA follows: TGCGCCAGCAGCCAAGATAGGGGGGGCTGGAGCAATCAGCCCCAGCATTTT. It is translated as CASSQDRGGWSNQPQHF.

The chain is built from TRBV4-1 and TRBJ1-5; D gene unclear. The V gene lost 1 base and the J gene lost 7 bases, with 8 bases spanning the gap. This CDR3 spans 13 amino acids. Germline CDR1 and CDR2: MGHRA and YSYEKL. DNA of the CDR3: TGCGCCAGCAGCCAAGTGTATAACCAGCCCCAGCATTTT. Amino acids: CASSQVYNQPQHF.

The V gene is TRBV28, the J gene TRBJ2-7, with 15 bases lining up with TRBD2. The CDR3 extends over 14 amino acids. J lost 7 bases, V lost 6 bases, and 4 bases had no gene match. Germline CDR1 and CDR2: MDHEN and SYDVKM. The CDR3 nucleotides are TGTGCCAGCAGACACGGACTAGCGGGAGGGGAGCAGTACTTC. This sequence encodes CASRHGLAGGEQYF. Full variable domain (missing parts from reference TRBV28 and TRBJ2-7): DVKVTQSSRYLVKRTGEKVFLECVQDMDHENMFWYRQDPGLGLRLIYFSYDVKMKEKGDIPEGYSVSREKKERFSLILESASTNQTSMYLCASRHGLAGGEQYFGPGTRLTVT.

The J gene is TRBJ2-7, the V gene TRBV11-2, with 7 bases that match TRBD1. The V segment lost 6 bases and the J segment 3 bases; nucleotides outside the gene matches: 11. CDR1 SGHAT and CDR2 FQNNGV come from the germline V gene. The CDR3 consists of 15 residues. CDR3 bases: TGTGCCAGCAGTTCACTCCGGGACAGCTTCTACGAGCAGTACTTC. Its protein is CASSSLRDSFYEQYF.

Here the CDR3 DNA reads TGTGCCAGCAGTCGCCGAACGGCAGGGGTGTCCTACGAGCAGTACTTC. Translated, it gives CASSRRTAGVSYEQYF. This chain connects TRBV5-8 to TRBJ2-7; weak D call: TRBD1 (6 bases). With 5 bases removed from V and 1 base from J, the gap between germline ends came to 19 bases. The CDR3 sequence is 16 residues long. Germline lookup yields CDR1 SGHTS and CDR2 YDEGEE.

V and J are TRBV25-1 and TRBJ2-3, with 8 bases aligning to TRBD1. This CDR3 has 11 amino acids. Losses at the gene ends were 10 bases for V and 8 bases for J; bases not matched to a gene: 5. The germline gives CDR1 MGHDK, CDR2 SYGVNS. The chain's CDR3 is CAISTGVTQYF. In nucleotides, the CDR3 is TGTGCCATCTCGACAGGGGTTACGCAGTATTTT.

The J gene is TRBJ2-3, the V gene TRBV29-1; perhaps TRBD2 as D (6 bases). This CDR3 is built from 14 residues. Germline loops: CDR1 SQVTM, CDR2 ANQGSEA. V was trimmed by 6 bases and J by 0 bases, leaving 13 bases between them. CDR3 sequence reads: CSVGSAPSTDTQYF. The CDR3 DNA follows: TGCAGCGTCGGGAGCGCACCTAGCACAGATACGCAGTATTTT.

This clone came up once. Within the sample, other DNA sequences also encode this same CDR3. The chain uses TRBV5-1 and TRBJ2-5, with a weak D call TRBD2 (6 bases). Germline V gene data show CDR1 as SGHRS and CDR2 as YFSETQ. Trimming removed 4 bases at V and 2 bases at J, with 15 bases between. CDR3 length: 15 amino acids. DNA of the CDR3: TGCGCCAGCAGCCTCGCCGGGACTCCTCAAGAGACCCAGTACTTC. This gives the protein CASSLAGTPQETQYF.

V gene TRBV7-2 combines with J gene TRBJ2-3; either TRBD1 or TRBD2 may fit D (7 bases each). The CDR3 sequence is 15 residues long. Deletions cut 4 bases from V and 4 bases from J, with 15 bases between. Germline assignment: CDR1 SGHTA and CDR2 FQGNSA. The CDR3 DNA reads as TGTGCCAGCAGCTCCCACAGGGGAGGGGCAGATACGCAGTATTTT. It is translated as CASSSHRGGADTQYF.

This chain joins TRBV5-4 and TRBJ1-2, with D possibly TRBD1 on 6 matching bases. Trimming shortened V by 4 bases and J by 1 base, and 8 bases separated the two germline ends. In germline, CDR1 is SGHNT, CDR2 YYREEE (reference sequence). This CDR3 comprises 13 residues. The CDR3 reads CASSLDSNYGYTF. The CDR3 nucleotides are TGTGCCAGCAGCCTGGACAGTAACTATGGCTACACCTTC.

This chain uses TRBV28 with TRBJ1-5, with 8 positions matching TRBD1. The CDR3 consists of 15 residues. Trimming removed 1 base from V and 9 bases from J; junction bases left unmatched: 8. The germline V gene encodes CDR1 MDHEN and CDR2 SYDVKM. The CDR3 spells CASSLSDRVGWPQHF. CDR3 bases: TGTGCCAGCAGTTTATCGGACAGGGTGGGTTGGCCCCAGCATTTT.

The chain couples TRBV9 to TRBJ2-7; perhaps TRBD1 as D (6 bases). Germline V gene lookup returns CDR1 SGDLS and CDR2 YYNGEE. The CDR3 sequence is 15 residues long. Between the trimmed V and J ends, which lost 3 bases and 3 bases, there was a span of 16 bases. The CDR3 here is CASSGRTAYLYEQYF. The CDR3 nucleotides are TGTGCCAGCAGCGGGAGGACAGCATATCTCTACGAGCAGTACTTC.

The genes are TRBV27 and TRBJ2-7, with D tentatively TRBD1 (8 bases). The CDR3 extends over 15 amino acids. Trimming stripped 2 bases from V and 1 base from J, with 12 bases between. The germline CDR1 and CDR2 sequences are MNHEY and SMNVEV (reference sequence). The CDR3 nucleotides read TGTGCCAGCAGTTTACAACAGGGGGGGTCCTACGAGCAGTACTTC. This translates into CASSLQQGGSYEQYF.

The chain couples TRBV10-2 to TRBJ2-7; 10 positions agree with TRBD1. In germline, CDR1 is WSHSY, CDR2 SAAADI. V lost 4 bases and J lost 6; bases outside the gene matches: 6. CDR3 length: 14 residues. CDR3 nucleotides: TGCGCCAGCAGTGGCCGGGACAGGGGCGGCGAGCAGTACTTC. It translates to CASSGRDRGGEQYF.

The rearrangement uses TRBV18 and TRBJ1-1; 7 bases fit TRBD1. The junction had 7 bases not matched to a gene; V was cut back by 2 bases and J by 4 bases. The CDR3 consists of 15 residues. Germline V gives CDR1 KGHSH, CDR2 LQKENI. CDR3 sequence (DNA): TGTGCCAGCTCACCAATGGGACAGCTGAGCACTGAAGCTTTCTTT. Protein sequence: CASSPMGQLSTEAFF.